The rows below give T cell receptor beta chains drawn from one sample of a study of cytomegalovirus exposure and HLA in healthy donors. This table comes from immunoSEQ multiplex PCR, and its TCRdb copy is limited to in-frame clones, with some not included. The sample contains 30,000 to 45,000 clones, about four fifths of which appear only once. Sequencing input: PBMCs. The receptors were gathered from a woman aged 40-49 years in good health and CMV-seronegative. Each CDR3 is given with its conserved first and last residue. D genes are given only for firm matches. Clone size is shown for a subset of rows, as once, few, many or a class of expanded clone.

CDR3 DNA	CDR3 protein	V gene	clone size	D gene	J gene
TGTGCCAGCTTCGAGGGGGCTACCAATGAGCAGTTCTTC	CASFEGATNEQFF	TRBV6-6	.	TRBD1	TRBJ2-1
TGTGCCAGCAGCCCAGGGACACTCTCGGGGGAGACCCAGTACTTC	CASSPGTLSGETQYF	TRBV14	.	.	TRBJ2-5
TGTGCCAGCTCACCAGGAGGGGACACTGAAGCTTTCTTT	CASSPGGDTEAFF	TRBV18	.	.	TRBJ1-1
TGTGCCAGCAGAAAAATCCGAGACACTGAAGCTTTCTTT	CASRKIRDTEAFF	TRBV6-5	.	.	TRBJ1-1
TGTGCCAGCAGCTCCTTCCCAGCGGGGACCACAGATACGCAGTATTTT	CASSSFPAGTTDTQYF	TRBV5-4	.	TRBD2	TRBJ2-3
TGTGCCAGCAGCGTAGCGGCGGGTTGGGATTCACCCCTCCACTTT	CASSVAAGWDSPLHF	TRBV9	few	.	TRBJ1-6
TGTGCCAGCAGGGGTACAGGGGGAAAAACCTACGAGCAGTACTTC	CASRGTGGKTYEQYF	TRBV2	once	TRBD1	TRBJ2-7
TGTGCCAGCAGAAAAACAGGACCTGGGGAAGCTTTCTTT	CASRKTGPGEAFF	TRBV6-6	once	.	TRBJ1-1
TGTGCCAGCAGCTTGAGATCGGAGGGGATTGGGTCACCCCTCCACTTT	CASSLRSEGIGSPLHF	TRBV5-4	.	.	TRBJ1-6
TGTGCCAGCAGCAAATTTGACAGGAACACTGAAGCTTTCTTT	CASSKFDRNTEAFF	TRBV5-4	.	.	TRBJ1-1
TGTGCCAGCAGACCGACTAGCGGGGGAGGGAGAGAGACCCAGTACTTC	CASRPTSGGGRETQYF	TRBV7-2	.	TRBD2	TRBJ2-5
TGCGCCAGCAGCTCGAGACCCCCGGGACAGGGGATGGGCACCTACGAGCAGTACTTC	CASSSRPPGQGMGTYEQYF	TRBV5-1	.	TRBD1	TRBJ2-7
TGTGCCAGCAGCTTAGCGGGACAACGGCCAAAGCCCCAGCATTTT	CASSLAGQRPKPQHF	TRBV7-9	.	.	TRBJ1-5
TGTGCCAGCAGCCATCCCCGAAGAGCGACAGATACGCAGTATTTT	CASSHPRRATDTQYF	TRBV28	.	.	TRBJ2-3
TGTGCCAGTACCCCTGAGGCAAGAGGAAACACCATATATTTT	CASTPEARGNTIYF	TRBV19	.	.	TRBJ1-3
TGTGCCAGTACGAGGACAGGCGATAGCAATCAGCCCCAGCATTTT	CASTRTGDSNQPQHF	TRBV19	.	TRBD1	TRBJ1-5
TGTGCCATACGCGGGACAGGGATGGGCTATGGCTACACCTTC	CAIRGTGMGYGYTF	TRBV28	.	TRBD1	TRBJ1-2
TGTGCCAGCGTACCTAGGATAGGTACCCTTAATGAGCAGTTCTTC	CASVPRIGTLNEQFF	TRBV6-1	.	.	TRBJ2-1
TGTGCCAGCATGTCAGGGGGGTTCAATCAGCCCCAGCATTTT	CASMSGGFNQPQHF	TRBV6-1	.	TRBD1	TRBJ1-5
TGCGCCAGCAGCAATATGGGACAGGGGGCGCGGGAGCAGTACTTC	CASSNMGQGAREQYF	TRBV5-1	.	TRBD1	TRBJ2-7
TGTGCCAGCTCAGACAGGACGGACAACTATGGCTACACCTTC	CASSDRTDNYGYTF	TRBV18	.	.	TRBJ1-2
TGTGCCAGCGGAAAGGGACAGAACACTGAAGCTTTCTTT	CASGKGQNTEAFF	TRBV6-6	.	.	TRBJ1-1
TGTGCCAGCAGCACTACTGACAGGGACAACACTGAAGCTTTCTTT	CASSTTDRDNTEAFF	TRBV28	.	TRBD1	TRBJ1-1
TGTGCCAGCAGCTTGGCACGCGGGGGCCAAATGAATCAGCCCCAGCATTTT	CASSLARGGQMNQPQHF	TRBV5-6	.	.	TRBJ1-5
TGCGCCAGCAGCCAAGAGGGGGCCCCTAGCACAGATACGCAGTATTTT	CASSQEGAPSTDTQYF	TRBV4-1	.	.	TRBJ2-3
TGTGCCAGCAGCCACTCCTATAGCACCTCTGGAAACACCATATATTTT	CASSHSYSTSGNTIYF	TRBV7-8	.	.	TRBJ1-3
TGTGCCAGCAGCGGGGGACTGAACTATAATTCACCCCTCCACTTT	CASSGGLNYNSPLHF	TRBV9	.	.	TRBJ1-6
TGTGCCAGCAGCTTGGCAACCGATGACAGAACCTACGAGCAGTACTTC	CASSLATDDRTYEQYF	TRBV5-6	.	.	TRBJ2-7
TGTGCCAGCGGGAGTCCCACAGCAAGGCAGGGCTACACCTTC	CASGSPTARQGYTF	TRBV6-5	.	.	TRBJ1-2
TGTGCCAGCAGCCAAGATGGAGGGGGCTCGGATACGCAGTATTTT	CASSQDGGGSDTQYF	TRBV4-2	once	.	TRBJ2-3
TGTGCCAGCAGCTCGAGATGGACACCGTACGAGCAGTACTTC	CASSSRWTPYEQYF	TRBV7-8	.	.	TRBJ2-7
TGTGCCAGCAGCGTAGGCCTATCTTATGGCTACACCTTC	CASSVGLSYGYTF	TRBV9	.	.	TRBJ1-2
TGTGCCAGCAGCCCATCGGACAGTAGCGGCTACACCTTC	CASSPSDSSGYTF	TRBV7-2	.	.	TRBJ1-2
TGTGCCAGCAGTGAATATACTAGCGGGGGGGCAGCAGATACGCAGTATTTT	CASSEYTSGGAADTQYF	TRBV25-1	.	TRBD2	TRBJ2-3
TGTGCCAGCAGCTCCGGGCCGGGATCCTGGGAGCAGTTCTTC	CASSSGPGSWEQFF	TRBV7-2	.	.	TRBJ2-1
TGTGCCATCAGTGCAGGGGACTATGGCTACACCTTC	CAISAGDYGYTF	TRBV10-3	once	.	TRBJ1-2
TGTGCCAGCAGTTTGGGCTCAGGCCTATTTTACACCTTC	CASSLGSGLFYTF	TRBV28	.	.	TRBJ1-2
TGCAGCGTCCGACTAGCTACAGATACGCAGTATTTT	CSVRLATDTQYF	TRBV29-1	.	TRBD2	TRBJ2-3
TGCAGCGTGAGGATTTCCTACGAGCAGTACTTC	CSVRISYEQYF	TRBV29-1	few	.	TRBJ2-7
TGTGCCAGCAGCCAGGGGGGCGTTGGGGGGGGTGCCTACGAGCAGTACTTC	CASSQGGVGGGAYEQYF	TRBV4-2	.	.	TRBJ2-7
TGTGCCAGCAGCATAGGCCCCGGGATTCAGGCTTTCTTT	CASSIGPGIQAFF	TRBV13	.	.	TRBJ1-1
TGTGCCAGCAGTTACCCGGAGAGTCGAAGCAATCAGCCCCAGCATTTT	CASSYPESRSNQPQHF	TRBV6-6	.	.	TRBJ1-5
TGTGCCAGCAGAGGGACAGGGGGAGGTCAGCCCCAGCATTTT	CASRGTGGGQPQHF	TRBV28	few	TRBD1	TRBJ1-5
TGTGCCAGCAGCACAGGGTCCCCAAATGGGAAAAATGAGCAGTTCTTC	CASSTGSPNGKNEQFF	TRBV5-4	few	.	TRBJ2-1
TGCAGCGTTGGGGGACAGTCGGGGACGGATACGCAGTATTTT	CSVGGQSGTDTQYF	TRBV29-1	.	TRBD1	TRBJ2-3
TGTGCCAGCAGTCGCTCCTATAATTCACCCCTCCACTTT	CASSRSYNSPLHF	TRBV6-4	.	.	TRBJ1-6
TGTGCCAGCAGGGTAGACCAGGGGAACACCGGGGAGCTGTTTTTT	CASRVDQGNTGELFF	TRBV6-6	.	.	TRBJ2-2
TGTGCCAGCAGTGGGCCCCAGGGGCTGGCCACTGAAGCTTTCTTT	CASSGPQGLATEAFF	TRBV7-2	.	.	TRBJ1-1
TGTGCCAGCTCACCAGCACAGGGGGCCTCCTATGGCTACACCTTC	CASSPAQGASYGYTF	TRBV18	once	TRBD1	TRBJ1-2
TGTGCCAGCAGCCCCGACAGTGCGAGCACGACCGGGGAGCTGTTTTTT	CASSPDSASTTGELFF	TRBV9	.	.	TRBJ2-2
TGTGCCAGCAACAGAAGACAGGTTAACTATGGCTACACCTTC	CASNRRQVNYGYTF	TRBV2	.	.	TRBJ1-2
TGCAGCGTGATTGGACAGGTTAACACTGAAGCTTTCTTT	CSVIGQVNTEAFF	TRBV29-1	.	TRBD1	TRBJ1-1
TGTGCCAGCTCTGACAGCGGGGGCCGAACTGGAAACACCATATATTTT	CASSDSGGRTGNTIYF	TRBV18	few	.	TRBJ1-3